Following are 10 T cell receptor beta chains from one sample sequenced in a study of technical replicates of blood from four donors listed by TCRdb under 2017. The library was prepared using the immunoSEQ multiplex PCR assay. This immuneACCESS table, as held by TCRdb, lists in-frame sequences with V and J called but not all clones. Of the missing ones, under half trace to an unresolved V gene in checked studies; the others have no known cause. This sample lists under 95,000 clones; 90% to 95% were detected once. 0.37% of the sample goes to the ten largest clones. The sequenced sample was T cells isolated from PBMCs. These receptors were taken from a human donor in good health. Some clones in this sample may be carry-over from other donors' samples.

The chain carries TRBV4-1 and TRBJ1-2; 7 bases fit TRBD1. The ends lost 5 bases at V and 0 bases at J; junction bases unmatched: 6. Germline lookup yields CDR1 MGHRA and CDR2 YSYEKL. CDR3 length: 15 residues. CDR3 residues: CASSLTGEPNYGYTF. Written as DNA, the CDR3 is TGCGCCAGCAGCTTAACAGGGGAACCTAACTATGGCTACACCTTC.

DNA for the CDR3: TGTGCCAGCAGCCGTGGGACAGGGGGCATCGATGAGCAGTTCTTC. It yields the protein CASSRGTGGIDEQFF. The J gene is TRBJ2-1, the V gene TRBV7-3, with 12 bases that match TRBD1. The junction had 7 bases not matched to a gene; V was cut back by 5 bases and J by 8 bases. The CDR3 spans 15 residues. Germline V gene data show CDR1 as SGHTA and CDR2 as FQGTGA.

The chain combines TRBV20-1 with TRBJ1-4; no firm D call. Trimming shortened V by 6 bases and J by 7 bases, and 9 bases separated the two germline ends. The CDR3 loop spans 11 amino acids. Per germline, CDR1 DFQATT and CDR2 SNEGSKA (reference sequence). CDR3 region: CSAIYGEKLFF. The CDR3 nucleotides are TGCAGTGCAATTTACGGTGAAAAACTGTTTTTT.

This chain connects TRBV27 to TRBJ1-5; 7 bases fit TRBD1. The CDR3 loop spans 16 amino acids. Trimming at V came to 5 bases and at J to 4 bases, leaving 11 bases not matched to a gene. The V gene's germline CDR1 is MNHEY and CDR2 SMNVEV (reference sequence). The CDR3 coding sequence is TGTGCCAGCAGTCGTCAGGGACAGATGGGGAATCAGCCCCAGCATTTT. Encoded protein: CASSRQGQMGNQPQHF.

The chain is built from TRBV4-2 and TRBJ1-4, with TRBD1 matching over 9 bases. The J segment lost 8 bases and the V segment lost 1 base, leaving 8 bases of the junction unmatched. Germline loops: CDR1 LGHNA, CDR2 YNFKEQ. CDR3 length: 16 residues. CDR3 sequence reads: CASSQAGQGFGEKLFF. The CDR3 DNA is TGTGCCAGCAGCCAAGCCGGACAGGGGTTCGGGGAAAAACTGTTTTTT.

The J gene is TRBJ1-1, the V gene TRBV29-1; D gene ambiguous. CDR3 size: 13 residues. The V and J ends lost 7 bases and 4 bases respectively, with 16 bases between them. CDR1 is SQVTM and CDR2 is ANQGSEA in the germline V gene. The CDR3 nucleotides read TGCAGCGGATCCAACCGGGGAGGCACTGAAGCTTTCTTT. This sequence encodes CSGSNRGGTEAFF.

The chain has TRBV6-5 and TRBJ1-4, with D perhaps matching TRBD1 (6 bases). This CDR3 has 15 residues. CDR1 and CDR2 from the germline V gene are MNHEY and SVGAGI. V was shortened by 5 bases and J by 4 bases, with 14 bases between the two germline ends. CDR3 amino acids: CASSRSMDSNEKLFF. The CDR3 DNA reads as TGTGCCAGCAGTCGATCTATGGACAGTAATGAAAAACTGTTTTTT.

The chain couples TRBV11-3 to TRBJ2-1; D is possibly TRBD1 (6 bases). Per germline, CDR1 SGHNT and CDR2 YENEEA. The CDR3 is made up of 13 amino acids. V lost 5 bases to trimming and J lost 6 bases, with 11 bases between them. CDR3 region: CASSPRDTNEQFF. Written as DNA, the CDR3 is TGTGCCAGCAGCCCCCGGGACACCAATGAGCAGTTCTTC.

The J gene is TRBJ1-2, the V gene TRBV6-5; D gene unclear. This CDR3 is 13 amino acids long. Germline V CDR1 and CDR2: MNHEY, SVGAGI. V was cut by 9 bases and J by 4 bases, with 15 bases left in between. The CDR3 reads CASRRTRTYGYTF. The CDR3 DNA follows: TGTGCCAGTAGAAGGACTCGGACCTATGGCTACACCTTC.

The CDR3 region has the DNA TGTGCCAGCAGCTCCGAGCATGAAGCTTTCTTT. Residues: CASSSEHEAFF. The rearrangement uses TRBV5-6 and TRBJ1-1; D ambiguous. This CDR3 comprises 11 residues. The ends were cut back, 3 bases at V and 7 bases at J, with 7 bases in the middle. Germline lookup yields CDR1 SGHDT and CDR2 YYEEEE. The full variable domain, its missing parts supplied by reference TRBV5-6 and TRBJ1-1, is DAGVTQSPTHLIKTRGQQVTLRCSPKSGHDTVSWYQQALGQGPQFIFQYYEEEERQRGNFPDRFSGHQFPNYSSELNVNALLLGDSALYLCASSSEHEAFFGQGTRLTVV.